Below, 9 T cell receptor beta chains from the same sample are listed, as sequenced in a study of T cells in pancreatic ductal adenocarcinoma. The method was immunoSEQ multiplex PCR; TCRdb's version includes in-frame clones alone and lacks a portion of them. In the table there are 15,000 to 20,000 clones, 85% to 90% of which are singletons. No neoadjuvant therapy was given to the selected pancreatic ductal adenocarcinoma patients before their surgery. Sequenced material: PBMCs. Receptors originate from a human donor with pancreatic ductal adenocarcinoma.

The chain links TRBV5-1 to TRBJ1-6, with 8 bases lining up with TRBD1. J lost 4 bases, V lost 0 bases, and 6 bases had no gene match. CDR3 size: 17 residues. Germline V CDR1 and CDR2: SGHRS, YFSETQ. The CDR3 coding sequence is TGCGCCAGCAGCTTGGTAGGACAGGGAGAATATAATTCACCCCTCCACTTT. It yields the protein CASSLVGQGEYNSPLHF.

This clone has a single count. The gene calls are TRBV7-6 and TRBJ1-4; D unclear. With 0 bases removed from V and 3 bases from J, the gap between germline ends came to 5 bases. The CDR3 totals 14 residues. Germline values: CDR1 SGHVS, CDR2 FNYEAQ. CDR3 coding DNA: TGTGCCAGCAGCTTAGCGCAGGCTAATGAAAAACTGTTTTTT. The encoded protein is CASSLAQANEKLFF. The full variable domain, completed using reference TRBV7-6 and TRBJ1-4, is GAGVSQSPRYKVTKRGQDVALRCDPISGHVSLYWYRQALGQGPEFLTYFNYEAQQDKSGLPNDRFSAERPEGSISTLTIQRTEQRDSAMYRCASSLAQANEKLFFGSGTQLSVL.

The CDR3 nucleotides are TGTGCCAGCAGCCCAGTGGACTCAGCGGGGGATAACGAGCAGTACTTC. Encoded protein: CASSPVDSAGDNEQYF. The rearrangement joins TRBV7-6 to TRBJ2-7; TRBD2 aligns across 8 bases. J gave up 5 bases and V 5 bases, and 14 bases lay outside the gene matches. Germline V gene data show CDR1 as SGHVS and CDR2 as FNYEAQ. The CDR3 runs 16 residues.

The chain combines TRBV6-1 with TRBJ2-1; 7 positions agree with TRBD1. CDR3 size: 14 residues. Per germline, CDR1 MNHNS and CDR2 SASEGT. The V and J ends lost 5 bases and 10 bases, in that order; junction bases with no gene match: 11. CDR3 DNA: TGTGCCAGCAGTCCCGGGACAGACAATGACGAGCAGTTCTTC. This translates into CASSPGTDNDEQFF.

The rearrangement links TRBV5-4 to TRBJ2-6, with no clear D. CDR3 length: 15 amino acids. The V and J ends lost 3 bases and 0 bases respectively, with 7 bases between them. Per the germline V gene, CDR1 is SGHNT and CDR2 is YYREEE (reference sequence). DNA of the CDR3: TGTGCCAGCAGCTCTCAGATCTCTGGGGCCAACGTCCTGACTTTC. Translation gives CASSSQISGANVLTF.

The V call is TRBV5-1, the J call TRBJ2-3; 10 nucleotides align to TRBD2. This CDR3 has 15 residues. Germline V gene data show CDR1 as SGHRS and CDR2 as YFSETQ. The J segment lost 5 bases and the V segment lost 3 bases, leaving 6 bases of the junction unmatched. The CDR3 sequence: CASSYTSGVGDTQYF. CDR3 coding DNA: TGCGCCAGCAGCTACACTAGCGGGGTTGGAGATACGCAGTATTTT.

The chain links TRBV18 to TRBJ1-2, with 8 bases matching TRBD1. The CDR3 spans 14 residues. With V trimmed by 3 bases and J by 6 bases, 6 bases remained unmatched. CDR1 is KGHSH and CDR2 is LQKENI in the germline V gene. The CDR3 sequence is CASSPQTGADGYTF. The CDR3 nucleotides read TGTGCCAGCTCACCGCAGACAGGGGCGGATGGCTACACCTTC. The full variable domain, completed using reference TRBV18 and TRBJ1-2, is NAGVMQNPRHLVRRRGQEARLRCSPMKGHSHVYWYRQLPEEGLKFMVYLQKENIIDESGMPKERFSAEFPKEGPSILRIQQVVRGDSAAYFCASSPQTGADGYTFGSGTRLTVV.

This chain connects TRBV28 to TRBJ2-5; the match to TRBD2 covers 15 bases. Trimming at V came to 3 bases and at J to 5 bases, leaving 10 bases not matched to a gene. Germline CDR1 is MDHEN and CDR2 is SYDVKM. This CDR3 has 18 residues. This CDR3 is CASSFRRTSGGAGETQYF. DNA of the CDR3: TGTGCCAGCAGTTTCCGCCGGACTAGCGGGGGGGCCGGGGAGACCCAGTACTTC.

The chain uses TRBV7-2 and TRBJ2-7, with TRBD1 identical over 7 bases. Germline lookup yields CDR1 SGHTA and CDR2 FQGNSA. J gave up 4 bases and V 2 bases, and 2 bases lay outside the gene matches. CDR3 length equals 13 residues. The CDR3 region is CASSLRRGYEQYF. The CDR3 region has the DNA TGTGCCAGCAGCTTACGCAGGGGGTACGAGCAGTACTTC.